The rows below give T cell receptor beta chains drawn from one sample of a study of regulatory and conventional T cells in RAG deficiency. Clones were read by immunoSEQ multiplex PCR, and TCRdb kept only the in-frame ones, dropping some. The data show about 7,100 clones, around 91% seen once. The sample was also reused in another study, on regulatory T cells.

The sequencing input was CD127- CD25+ CD4+ Tregs sorted from blood. The receptors were gathered from a human donor in good health. Both conserved end residues are part of each CDR3. The D gene is left open where the match is weak. The size entry is marked missing in some rows and otherwise reads once, few, many or a size class.

clone_size: once
v_call: TRBV4-3
d_call: TRBD1
j_call: TRBJ2-7
cdr3_nt: TGCGCCAGCAGCCAAGATGACAGGGGATATGGCTACGAGCAGTACTTC
cdr3_aa: CASSQDDRGYGYEQYF

clone_size: NA
v_call: TRBV18
d_call: NA
j_call: TRBJ1-2
cdr3_nt: TGTGCCAGCTCACCAGCAACGGGGTTCAACTATGGCTACACCTTC
cdr3_aa: CASSPATGFNYGYTF

clone_size: once
v_call: TRBV28
d_call: NA
j_call: TRBJ1-5
cdr3_nt: TGTGCCAGCAGTTTAATCGGGGGCAATCAGCCCCAGCATTTT
cdr3_aa: CASSLIGGNQPQHF

clone_size: NA
v_call: TRBV1
d_call: NA
j_call: TRBJ1-1
cdr3_nt: TGCACCAGCAGCCCCCGTCTGACAGTCGAAGCTTTCTTT
cdr3_aa: CTSSPRLTVEAFF

clone_size: few
v_call: TRBV20-1
d_call: NA
j_call: TRBJ2-7
cdr3_nt: TGCAGTGCTCCTGGGACACTCAAGCAGTACTTC
cdr3_aa: CSAPGTLKQYF

clone_size: NA
v_call: TRBV7-9
d_call: TRBD1
j_call: TRBJ2-5
cdr3_nt: TGTGCCAGCAGCTTCCCCGGGACAGGACAAGAGACCCAGTACTTC
cdr3_aa: CASSFPGTGQETQYF

clone_size: once
v_call: TRBV5-1
d_call: TRBD2
j_call: TRBJ2-2
cdr3_nt: TGCGCCAGCAGCGGGAGGGGAGCGGGGACCGGGGAGCTGTTTTTT
cdr3_aa: CASSGRGAGTGELFF

clone_size: NA
v_call: TRBV7-3
d_call: NA
j_call: TRBJ2-2
cdr3_nt: TGTGCCAGCAGCTTAAACCAGGGTGGTGGTGAGCTGTTTTTT
cdr3_aa: CASSLNQGGGELFF

clone_size: NA
v_call: TRBV19
d_call: TRBD2
j_call: TRBJ2-5
cdr3_nt: TGTGCCAGTAGTATAAGGTCTAGCGGGGGTCAAGAGACCCAGTACTTC
cdr3_aa: CASSIRSSGGQETQYF

clone_size: NA
v_call: TRBV6-5
d_call: NA
j_call: TRBJ2-3
cdr3_nt: TGTGCCAGCAGTTACGGAACAGGGAGCACAGATACGCAGTATTTT
cdr3_aa: CASSYGTGSTDTQYF

clone_size: NA
v_call: TRBV5-1
d_call: TRBD2
j_call: TRBJ2-3
cdr3_nt: TGCGCCAGCAGTCCGGGGGGTAGGAGCACAGATACGCAGTATTTT
cdr3_aa: CASSPGGRSTDTQYF

clone_size: NA
v_call: TRBV6-1
d_call: NA
j_call: TRBJ1-2
cdr3_nt: TGTGCCAGCAGTGAGGGGCAGAGAGCTAACTATGGCTACACCTTC
cdr3_aa: CASSEGQRANYGYTF

clone_size: NA
v_call: TRBV7-9
d_call: TRBD1
j_call: TRBJ1-1
cdr3_nt: TGTGCCAGCAGCATAACCGGGACAGTTGAAGCTTTCTTT
cdr3_aa: CASSITGTVEAFF

clone_size: NA
v_call: TRBV19
d_call: TRBD1
j_call: TRBJ2-7
cdr3_nt: TGTGCCAGTAGTATCCCAGGACAGGGTTACGAGCAGTACTTC
cdr3_aa: CASSIPGQGYEQYF

clone_size: NA
v_call: TRBV4-1
d_call: NA
j_call: TRBJ1-1
cdr3_nt: TGCGCCAGCAGCAAGGGGGGGGGATGGTTGAACACTGAAGCTTTCTTT
cdr3_aa: CASSKGGGWLNTEAFF

clone_size: NA
v_call: TRBV5-1
d_call: TRBD2
j_call: TRBJ2-3
cdr3_nt: TGCGCCAGCAGCTTAGCGGGGGCCGGCACAGATACGCAGTATTTT
cdr3_aa: CASSLAGAGTDTQYF

clone_size: NA
v_call: TRBV18
d_call: NA
j_call: TRBJ1-1
cdr3_nt: TGTGCCAGCTCACCACCGTCGGGGACTGAAGCTTTCTTT
cdr3_aa: CASSPPSGTEAFF

clone_size: NA
v_call: TRBV2
d_call: NA
j_call: TRBJ2-3
cdr3_nt: TGTGCCAGCAGCGCGGGGACAGACTATACGCAGTATTTT
cdr3_aa: CASSAGTDYTQYF

clone_size: NA
v_call: TRBV2
d_call: TRBD1
j_call: TRBJ1-2
cdr3_nt: TGTGCCAGCAGGACAGGGGGCTACTATGGCTACACCTTC
cdr3_aa: CASRTGGYYGYTF

clone_size: NA
v_call: TRBV6-5
d_call: TRBD1
j_call: TRBJ2-7
cdr3_nt: TGTGCCAGCAGTTACTACAGGGGGCGCGAGCAGTACTTC
cdr3_aa: CASSYYRGREQYF

clone_size: NA
v_call: TRBV5-5
d_call: NA
j_call: TRBJ1-6
cdr3_nt: TGTGCCAGCAGCTTGTTGTCGCGCTCCTATAATTCACCCCTCCACTTT
cdr3_aa: CASSLLSRSYNSPLHF

clone_size: NA
v_call: TRBV6-4
d_call: NA
j_call: TRBJ1-2
cdr3_nt: TGTGCCAGCAGGGGGGACGGGGGGAACTATGGCTACACCTTC
cdr3_aa: CASRGDGGNYGYTF

clone_size: NA
v_call: TRBV7-2
d_call: TRBD2
j_call: TRBJ2-4
cdr3_nt: TGTGCCAGCAGCCGTAGCGGGGGCCCGGGGAACATTCAGTACTTC
cdr3_aa: CASSRSGGPGNIQYF

clone_size: NA
v_call: TRBV30
d_call: TRBD1
j_call: TRBJ1-5
cdr3_nt: TGTGCCTGGAGTCAAAAGGGATGGGGACAGGGGCAGCCCCAGCATTTT
cdr3_aa: CAWSQKGWGQGQPQHF

clone_size: NA
v_call: TRBV6-5
d_call: TRBD1
j_call: TRBJ2-3
cdr3_nt: TGTGCCAGCAGCCGGGACAGGGATACGGATACGCAGTATTTT
cdr3_aa: CASSRDRDTDTQYF

clone_size: NA
v_call: TRBV5-1
d_call: NA
j_call: TRBJ2-1
cdr3_nt: TGCGCCAGCAGCTTGGTCAGGAGACCTCCGGGGGTCTCCTACAATGAGCAGTTCTTC
cdr3_aa: CASSLVRRPPGVSYNEQFF

clone_size: NA
v_call: TRBV6-1
d_call: NA
j_call: TRBJ1-3
cdr3_nt: TGTGCCAGCAGTGTGTCCAGGGAGGCGTACACCATATATTTT
cdr3_aa: CASSVSREAYTIYF

clone_size: NA
v_call: TRBV18
d_call: NA
j_call: TRBJ2-5
cdr3_nt: TGTGCCAGCTCACCACGGGGGGGCCAAGGAGAGACCCAGTACTTC
cdr3_aa: CASSPRGGQGETQYF

clone_size: NA
v_call: TRBV19
d_call: TRBD1
j_call: TRBJ2-7
cdr3_nt: TGTGCCAGTAGTCTTACCGGGACAGTCTCCTACGAGCAGTACTTC
cdr3_aa: CASSLTGTVSYEQYF

clone_size: NA
v_call: TRBV7-9
d_call: NA
j_call: TRBJ1-1
cdr3_nt: TGTGCCAGCAGCTCGACACGGGAACCTTTTGAAGCTTTCTTT
cdr3_aa: CASSSTREPFEAFF

clone_size: once
v_call: TRBV11-2
d_call: TRBD1
j_call: TRBJ1-2
cdr3_nt: TGTGCCAGCAGCTTACGTCCTCTGGACAGGGAGAAGGGGTATGGCTACACCTTC
cdr3_aa: CASSLRPLDREKGYGYTF

clone_size: NA
v_call: TRBV28
d_call: TRBD2
j_call: TRBJ2-7
cdr3_nt: TGTGCCAGCAGTTATGGGGGGGTCATGTCCTACGAGCAGTACTTC
cdr3_aa: CASSYGGVMSYEQYF

clone_size: NA
v_call: TRBV5-6
d_call: NA
j_call: TRBJ1-1
cdr3_nt: TGTGCCAGCAGCTTGAAACAGGGTGGCGCTTTCTTT
cdr3_aa: CASSLKQGGAFF

clone_size: NA
v_call: TRBV5-1
d_call: TRBD1
j_call: TRBJ1-1
cdr3_nt: TGCGCCAGCTCCCGGACAGGGGTTCTGGCTGAAGCTTTCTTT
cdr3_aa: CASSRTGVLAEAFF

clone_size: few
v_call: TRBV2
d_call: NA
j_call: TRBJ1-3
cdr3_nt: TGTGCCACCGACGGGTCCCCGGCAAACACCATATATTTT
cdr3_aa: CATDGSPANTIYF

clone_size: NA
v_call: TRBV2
d_call: TRBD1
j_call: TRBJ1-1
cdr3_nt: TGTGCCAGCATGAGGGACAGCCGGACGAACACTGAAGCTTTCTTT
cdr3_aa: CASMRDSRTNTEAFF

clone_size: NA
v_call: TRBV4-1
d_call: NA
j_call: TRBJ1-2
cdr3_nt: TGCGCCAGCAGCCAAGAAATTGGGGAGTGGAGCTATGGCTACACCTTC
cdr3_aa: CASSQEIGEWSYGYTF